Below, 19 T cell receptor beta chains from the same sample are listed, as sequenced in a study of T cells in Graves' hyperthyroidism and ophthalmopathy. TCR beta CDR3 regions were amplified from RNA. TCR CDR3 underwent first-round RT-PCR with the HTBI primer set. TCRdb fed the multiplex PCR reads into MiXCR, producing one record per CDR3 protein. This table holds about 610,000 distinct CDR3 sequences, over 12% found once. The sequencing input was blood. Every receptor here comes from a woman in her forties with Graves' ophthalmopathy.

J is TRBJ2-5 and V is TRBV11-2; D is unresolved. There are 14 residues in the CDR3. V was shortened by 0 bases and J by 5 bases, with 10 bases between the two germline ends. Germline loops: CDR1 SGHAT, CDR2 FQNNGV. For the CDR3, the DNA is TGTGCCAGCAGCTTAGACGCCTTAGGGGAGACCCAGTACTTC. It specifies CASSLDALGETQYF.

Ten or more counts support this clonotype. The chain joins TRBV6-1 to TRBJ2-7; unclear D gene. Germline CDR1 MNHNS, CDR2 SASEGT. V lost 4 bases and J 3 bases, leaving 7 bases between the germline ends. The CDR3 sequence is 12 residues long. CDR3 DNA sequence: TGTGCCAGCAGTGCCGACCACTACGAGCAGTACTTC. Its protein product is CASSADHYEQYF.

This chain uses TRBV20-1 with TRBJ1-1; TRBD1 agrees at 8 bases. CDR3 size: 14 residues. CDR1 DFQATT and CDR2 SNEGSKA come from the germline V gene (reference sequence). Unmatched junction bases numbered 9, after V lost 5 bases and J lost 4 bases. Written as DNA, the CDR3 is TGCAGTGCTCGGACAGGGAGTTTGGTCACTGAAGCTTTCTTT. Translation: CSARTGSLVTEAFF.

This clonotype was counted ten times or more. The V call is TRBV6-1, the J call TRBJ2-7; TRBD1 agrees at 9 bases. The CDR3 is 17 residues long. The germline gives CDR1 MNHNS, CDR2 SASEGT. V lost 5 bases to trimming and J lost 0 bases; unmatched junction nucleotides: 11. The DNA for the CDR3 is TGTGCCAGCAGTAGCTCCCGGGACAGGGCCGGCTCCTACGAGCAGTACTTC. The encoded protein is CASSSSRDRAGSYEQYF.

This chain connects TRBV11-2 to TRBJ2-7, with D perhaps matching TRBD2 (5 bases). This CDR3 has 17 amino acids. Per the germline V gene, CDR1 is SGHAT and CDR2 is FQNNGV. With 1 base removed from V and 3 bases from J, the gap between germline ends came to 19 bases. CDR3 sequence: CASSLGYVGSFHYEQYF. DNA of the CDR3: TGTGCCAGCAGCTTAGGGTATGTTGGGAGTTTCCACTACGAGCAGTACTTC.

This clonotype has more than one count but fewer than ten. J is TRBJ2-3 and V is TRBV19; 7 nucleotides align to TRBD1. The CDR3 is made up of 16 amino acids. V lost 4 bases, J lost 6 bases, and 13 bases stayed unmatched. The germline CDR1 and CDR2 sequences are LNHDA and SQIVND (reference sequence). CDR3 sequence: CASSRQGLGAGDTQYF. CDR3 nucleotide sequence: TGTGCCAGTAGTAGACAGGGTCTGGGGGCAGGGGATACGCAGTATTTT.

This clonotype was observed a handful of times. The CDR3 reads CAWSVVAGGGETQYF. Written as DNA, the CDR3 is TGTGCCTGGAGTGTGGTAGCGGGAGGGGGGGAGACCCAGTACTTC. This chain connects TRBV30 to TRBJ2-5, with 11 positions matching TRBD2. Germline lookup yields CDR1 GTSNPN and CDR2 SVGIG (reference sequence). CDR3 size: 15 residues. V dropped 0 bases and J dropped 5; count of bases not matched to a gene: 5.

This clonotype has a handful of counts. The V call is TRBV3-1, the J call TRBJ1-5, with a possible D match to TRBD1 (6 bases). Per the germline V gene, CDR1 is LGHDT and CDR2 is YNNKEL (reference sequence). The CDR3 totals 14 residues. V lost 4 bases and J lost 11, with 18 bases in between. CDR3 in DNA: TGTGCCAGCAGCCGAAAAGGGGACACGGTGGCCCAGCATTTT. Amino acids: CASSRKGDTVAQHF.

The chain uses TRBV6-9 and TRBJ2-2; 7 nucleotides agree with TRBD2. V shed 3 bases and J 0 bases; nucleotides not matched to a gene: 10. The CDR3 is made up of 18 amino acids. Germline values: CDR1 MNHGY, CDR2 SVAAGI. CDR3 DNA sequence: TGTGCCAGCAGTTACCCCGTCACTAGCGAGTCGAACACCGGGGAGCTGTTTTTT. Amino acid sequence: CASSYPVTSESNTGELFF.

This clonotype was recorded many times. CDR3 loop: CASSFEHPRYTEAFF. The CDR3 bases are TGTGCCAGCAGTTTCGAACACCCTAGGTACACTGAAGCTTTCTTT. V and J are TRBV12-3 or TRBV12-4 and TRBJ1-1; D is ambiguous. The ends were cut back, 3 bases at V and 3 bases at J, with 14 bases in the middle. The CDR3 contains 15 residues.

This clonotype was observed a few times. The rearrangement uses TRBV6-5 and TRBJ2-5, with D perhaps matching TRBD2 (7 bases). The CDR3 length is 14 residues. The V end lost 4 bases, the J end lost 6 bases, and 15 bases lay between the germline ends. Germline CDR1 and CDR2: MNHEY and SVGAGI. CDR3 protein: CASSSSGGLKTQYF. The CDR3 coding sequence is TGTGCCAGCAGTTCCTCGGGGGGCCTGAAGACCCAGTACTTC.

This clonotype showed up many times. The V gene is TRBV12-3 or TRBV12-4, the J gene TRBJ2-7; no firm D call. Trimming left V 0 bases short and J 3 bases short, with 12 bases between. CDR3 length: 15 amino acids. The CDR3 loop reads CASSLAFGTIYEQYF. The CDR3, as DNA: TGTGCCAGCAGTTTAGCGTTTGGCACCATCTACGAGCAGTACTTC.

This clonotype came up many times. The genes are TRBV6-5 and TRBJ2-7; D is perhaps TRBD2 (6 bases). Germline V CDR1 and CDR2: MNHEY, SVGAGI. The V end was cut by 2 bases, the J end by 6 bases, with 17 bases between. CDR3 length: 15 amino acids. The CDR3 nucleotides are TGTGCCAGCAGTTACATGAGGGGACTGAAGGGCGAGCAGTACTTC. It is translated as CASSYMRGLKGEQYF.

The chain recombines TRBV11-2 with TRBJ2-2; D unclear. V lost 7 bases and J lost 5, with 17 bases in between. CDR1 SGHAT and CDR2 FQNNGV come from the germline V gene. CDR3 length: 15 amino acids. This CDR3 reads CASKLTETHTGELFF. In nucleotides, the CDR3 is TGTGCCAGCAAGCTCACCGAGACTCATACCGGGGAGCTGTTTTTT. The variable domain in full, with the rest retrieved from reference TRBV11-2 and TRBJ2-2, is EAGVAQSPRYKIIEKRQSVAFWCNPISGHATLYWYQQILGQGPKLLIQFQNNGVVDDSQLPKDRFSAERLKGVDSTLKIQPAKLEDSAVYLCASKLTETHTGELFFGEGSRLTVL.

In its sample, this clonotype was seen once. This may come from a read error, since a much larger clone is one base off. The rearrangement joins TRBV28 to TRBJ1-5; D is unresolved. The CDR3 is 12 amino acids. CDR1 and CDR2 from the germline V gene are MDHEN and SYDVKM. The CDR3 sequence: CANSLSSEPQHF. The CDR3 DNA follows: TGTGCCAACAGTTTATCGTCGGAGCCCCAGCATTTT.

This clonotype was seen repeatedly, ten times or more. One end of the junction is discordant with germline, which a read error may explain. This rearrangement joins TRBV6-2 or TRBV6-3 to TRBJ2-2; D is unresolved. Per the germline V gene, CDR1 is MNHEY and CDR2 is SVGEGT. The CDR3 has 12 residues. CDR3 protein: CVSFKRTGELFF. In DNA form, the CDR3 reads TGTGTCAGCTTCAAGCGAACCGGGGAGCTGTTTTTT.

This clonotype was seen repeatedly, ten times or more. The genes are TRBV7-2 and TRBJ2-4, with D maybe TRBD1 (6 bases). V was pared by 5 bases and J by 10 bases, with 15 bases between. Germline CDR1 is SGHTA and CDR2 is FQGNSA. The CDR3 is 13 amino acids. The CDR3 protein is CASSGDGQSIQYF. The CDR3 DNA reads TGTGCCAGCAGCGGAGACGGACAGAGTATTCAGTACTTC. The entire variable domain, with the rest obtained from reference TRBV7-2 and TRBJ2-4, is as follows: GAGVSQSPSNKVTEKGKDVELRCDPISGHTALYWYRQSLGQGLEFLIYFQGNSAPDKSGLPSDRFSAERTGGSVSTLTIQRTQQEDSAVYLCASSGDGQSIQYFGAGTRLSVL.

The chain employs TRBV19 and TRBJ1-2; TRBD1 agrees at 7 bases. The CDR3 is 12 amino acids. V shed 3 bases and J 6 bases; nucleotides not matched to a gene: 1. Germline V gene data show CDR1 as LNHDA and CDR2 as SQIVND (reference sequence). Written as DNA, the CDR3 is TGTGCCAGTAGTATGGACAGGAATGGCTACACCTTC. It encodes CASSMDRNGYTF.

In its sample, this clonotype was seen a few times. The gene calls are TRBV11-2 and TRBJ2-3; D might be TRBD2 (5 bases). This CDR3 region has 16 residues. CDR1 is SGHAT and CDR2 is FQNNGV in the germline V gene. V lost 5 bases and J 6 bases, leaving 21 bases between the germline ends. DNA of the CDR3: TGTGCCAGCAGCCCTAATCTTCGGGAAGCCCAGGATACGCAGTATTTT. Translated, it gives CASSPNLREAQDTQYF.